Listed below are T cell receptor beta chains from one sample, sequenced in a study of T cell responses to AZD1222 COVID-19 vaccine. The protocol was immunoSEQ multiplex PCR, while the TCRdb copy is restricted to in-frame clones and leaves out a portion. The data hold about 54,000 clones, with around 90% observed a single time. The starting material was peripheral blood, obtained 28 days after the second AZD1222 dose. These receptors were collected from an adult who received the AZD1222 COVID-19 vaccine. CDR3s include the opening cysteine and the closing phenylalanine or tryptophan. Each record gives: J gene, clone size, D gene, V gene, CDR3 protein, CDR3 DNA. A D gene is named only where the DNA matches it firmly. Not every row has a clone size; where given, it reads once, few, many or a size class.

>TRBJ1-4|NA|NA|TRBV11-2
CASRESAGSAEKLFF
TGTGCCAGCAGGGAAAGTGCAGGGTCGGCTGAAAAACTGTTTTTT
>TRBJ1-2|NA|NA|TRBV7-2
CASSSRQTGTLYYGYTF
TGTGCCAGCAGCTCCAGACAGACGGGAACCCTATACTATGGCTACACCTTC
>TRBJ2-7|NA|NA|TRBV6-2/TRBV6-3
CASSYTAYEQYF
TGTGCCAGCAGTTACACTGCCTACGAGCAGTACTTC
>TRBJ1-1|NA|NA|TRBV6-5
CASSYGGKAATEAFF
TGTGCCAGCAGTTACGGGGGGAAAGCTGCGACTGAAGCTTTCTTT
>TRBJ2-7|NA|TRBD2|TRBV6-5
CASTLHGGASYEQYF
TGTGCCAGCACCCTGCACGGGGGGGCTTCCTACGAGCAGTACTTC
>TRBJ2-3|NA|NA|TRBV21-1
CASSKGASTDTQYF
TGTGCCAGCAGCAAGGGGGCTAGCACAGATACGCAGTATTTT
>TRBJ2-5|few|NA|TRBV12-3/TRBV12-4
CASSRDRETQYF
TGTGCCAGCAGCCGGGACCGGGAGACCCAGTACTTC
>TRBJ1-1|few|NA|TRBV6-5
CASMVGGYRVTEAFF
TGTGCCAGCATGGTGGGGGGGTACCGGGTGACTGAAGCTTTCTTT
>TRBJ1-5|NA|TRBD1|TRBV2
CASRADRGSQHF
TGTGCCAGCCGTGCCGACAGGGGGTCCCAGCATTTT
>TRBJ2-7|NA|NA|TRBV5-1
CASSLEFGEQYF
TGCGCCAGCAGCTTGGAATTCGGGGAGCAGTACTTC
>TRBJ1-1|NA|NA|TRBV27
CASSLGINTEAFF
TGTGCCAGCAGTTTAGGGATCAACACTGAAGCTTTCTTT
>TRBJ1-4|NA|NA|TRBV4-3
CASSQDGRAASGEKLFF
TGCGCCAGCAGCCAAGACGGACGAGCGGCTTCGGGTGAAAAACTGTTTTTT
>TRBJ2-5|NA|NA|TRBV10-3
CAISESPFAGSVRGETQYF
TGTGCCATCAGTGAGTCACCTTTTGCGGGTTCCGTGAGGGGAGAGACCCAGTACTTC
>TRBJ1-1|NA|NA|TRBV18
CASSPKGNTEAFF
TGTGCCAGCTCACCAAAAGGGAACACTGAAGCTTTCTTT
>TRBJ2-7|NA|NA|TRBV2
CASSQQYF
TGTGCCAGCAGCCAGCAGTACTTC
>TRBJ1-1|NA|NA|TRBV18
CASSPSIGNTEAFF
TGTGCCAGCTCACCATCTATAGGGAACACTGAAGCTTTCTTT
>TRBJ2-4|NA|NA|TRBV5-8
CASNPVGWRSAKNIQYF
TGTGCCAGCAACCCGGTAGGGTGGCGTTCCGCCAAAAACATTCAGTACTTC
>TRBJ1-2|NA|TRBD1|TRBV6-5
CASSLTGGFVYGYTF
TGTGCCAGCAGCCTCACAGGGGGCTTTGTCTATGGCTACACCTTC
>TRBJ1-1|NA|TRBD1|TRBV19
CASRVDRATEAFF
TGTGCCAGTAGGGTCGACAGGGCCACTGAAGCTTTCTTT
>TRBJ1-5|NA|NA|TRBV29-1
CSVQEAGGNQPQHF
TGCAGCGTTCAGGAAGCCGGGGGCAATCAGCCCCAGCATTTT
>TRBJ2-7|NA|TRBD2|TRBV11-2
CASSDTSGTSYEQYF
TGTGCCAGCAGCGATACTAGCGGGACCTCCTACGAGCAGTACTTC
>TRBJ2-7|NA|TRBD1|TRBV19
CASSIMATGEHEQYF
TGTGCCAGTAGTATTATGGCGACAGGGGAGCACGAGCAGTACTTC
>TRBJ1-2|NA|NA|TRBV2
CASRGPQGYGYTF
TGTGCCAGCAGGGGGCCCCAAGGGTATGGCTACACCTTC
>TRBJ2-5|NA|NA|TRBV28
CASSLNSPETQYF
TGTGCCAGCAGTTTGAATAGTCCGGAGACCCAGTACTTC
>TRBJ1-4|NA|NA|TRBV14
CASSQSGLPNEKLFF
TGTGCCAGCAGCCAGTCGGGACTTCCGAATGAAAAACTGTTTTTT
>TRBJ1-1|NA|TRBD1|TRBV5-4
CASSAQGALNTEAFF
TGTGCCAGCAGCGCACAGGGGGCACTGAACACTGAAGCTTTCTTT
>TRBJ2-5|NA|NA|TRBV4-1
CASSQLERAKETQYF
TGCGCCAGCAGCCAATTGGAGCGGGCGAAAGAGACCCAGTACTTC
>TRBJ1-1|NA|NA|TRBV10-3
CAISETDLNTEAFF
TGTGCCATCAGTGAGACGGATCTGAACACTGAAGCTTTCTTT
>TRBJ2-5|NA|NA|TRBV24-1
CATSDRQVSETQYF
TGTGCCACCAGTGATCGACAGGTTTCTGAGACCCAGTACTTC
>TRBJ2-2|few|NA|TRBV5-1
CASSLEVTGELFF
TGCGCCAGCAGCTTGGAGGTAACCGGGGAGCTGTTTTTT
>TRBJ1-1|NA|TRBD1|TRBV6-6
CASSSRDRAGTEAFF
TGTGCCAGCAGTTCCCGAGACAGGGCTGGAACTGAAGCTTTCTTT
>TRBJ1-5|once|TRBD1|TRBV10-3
CAISEAGGEVSQHF
TGTGCCATCAGTGAGGCAGGGGGCGAAGTGTCCCAGCATTTT
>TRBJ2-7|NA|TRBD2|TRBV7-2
CASSLESGRAHEQYF
TGTGCCAGCAGCTTAGAAAGCGGGAGGGCCCACGAGCAGTACTTC
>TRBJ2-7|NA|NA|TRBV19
CASSIIQGYEQYF
TGTGCCAGTAGTATAATCCAGGGCTACGAGCAGTACTTC
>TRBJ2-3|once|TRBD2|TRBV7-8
CASSSIAGTVTDTQYF
TGTGCCAGCAGCTCGATAGCGGGAACGGTCACAGATACGCAGTATTTT
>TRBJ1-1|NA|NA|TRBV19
CASSIPGVNTEAFF
TGTGCCAGTAGTATCCCGGGGGTTAACACTGAAGCTTTCTTT
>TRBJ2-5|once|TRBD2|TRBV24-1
CATSETSGARETQYF
TGTGCCACCAGTGAGACTAGCGGGGCCCGCGAGACCCAGTACTTC
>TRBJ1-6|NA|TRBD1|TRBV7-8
CASSFRTGGSPLHF
TGTGCCAGCAGCTTTCGGACAGGGGGTTCACCCCTCCACTTT
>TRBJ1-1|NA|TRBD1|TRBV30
CAWSVGGRGEAFF
TGTGCCTGGAGTGTAGGGGGCCGCGGGGAAGCTTTCTTT
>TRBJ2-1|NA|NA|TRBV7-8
CASSFDFTYNEQFF
TGTGCCAGCAGCTTTGACTTCACCTACAATGAGCAGTTCTTC
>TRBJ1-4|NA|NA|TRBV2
CASSGEGEGEKLFF
TGTGCCAGCAGTGGTGAGGGGGAAGGGGAAAAACTGTTTTTT
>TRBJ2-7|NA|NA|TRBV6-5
CASSRSGRSSYEQYF
TGTGCCAGCAGCAGATCAGGGAGGTCGTCCTACGAGCAGTACTTC
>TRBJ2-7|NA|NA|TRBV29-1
CSAGETATYEQYF
TGCAGCGCCGGGGAGACCGCGACCTACGAGCAGTACTTC
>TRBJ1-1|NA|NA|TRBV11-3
CASSLDKAGRLPNTEAFF
TGTGCCAGCAGCTTAGATAAGGCGGGACGCCTTCCGAACACTGAAGCTTTCTTT
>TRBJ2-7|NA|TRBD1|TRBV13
CASSLGLQLGTGMREQYF
TGTGCCAGCAGCTTAGGCCTTCAGCTCGGGACAGGGATGAGAGAGCAGTACTTC
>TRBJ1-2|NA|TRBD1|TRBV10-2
CASSDPGQAYGYTF
TGCGCCAGCAGTGACCCGGGACAGGCTTATGGCTACACCTTC
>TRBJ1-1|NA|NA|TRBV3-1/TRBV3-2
CASSQGGVGSEAFF
TGTGCCAGCAGCCAAGGGGGGGTCGGGTCTGAAGCTTTCTTT
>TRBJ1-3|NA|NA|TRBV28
CASTLPGAGDTIYF
TGTGCCAGCACCCTCCCGGGGGCGGGAGACACCATATATTTT
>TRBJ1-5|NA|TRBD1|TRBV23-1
CASSPETGIEPQHF
TGCGCCAGCAGTCCGGAGACAGGGATAGAGCCCCAGCATTTT
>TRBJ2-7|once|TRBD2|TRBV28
CASSYGLAGQYF
TGTGCCAGCAGTTACGGACTAGCGGGGCAGTACTTC
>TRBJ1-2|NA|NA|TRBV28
CASSFLAYGYTF
TGTGCCAGCAGTTTTTTGGCCTATGGCTACACCTTC
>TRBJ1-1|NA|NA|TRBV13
CASRTTGPNTEAFF
TGTGCCAGCAGAACGACAGGACCGAACACTGAAGCTTTCTTT
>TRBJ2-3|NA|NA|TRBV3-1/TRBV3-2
CASSQAVGSSTDTQYF
TGTGCCAGCAGCCAAGCGGTTGGTAGTAGCACAGATACGCAGTATTTT
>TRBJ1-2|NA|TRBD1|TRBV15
CATSRVPGQVNDYTF
TGTGCCACCAGCAGAGTCCCGGGACAGGTGAACGACTACACCTTC